This T cell receptor gamma chain was identified during a study of γδ T cells in repeated Plasmodium falciparum infection. TCRdb re-called clones from the multiplex PCR reads using CATT. This sample carries approximately 32,000 gamma-chain clones, 1.4% of them seen once, and the ten largest clones take 15% to 20%. This CDR3 comprises 14 residues. Trimming cost V 5 bases and J 3 bases; bases outside gene matches: 10. CDR1 GITISATS and CDR2 ISYDGTV come from the germline V gene (reference sequence). Vgamma9/Vdelta2+ and Vdelta2-negative gammadelta T cells were flow-sorted from PBMC for bulk sequencing. Comments on this clone: TCRdb's listed protein matches a much larger clone and diverges from this DNA's translation at residue 5, likely through a read error; the protein shown comes from the DNA.

Material: gamma-delta T cells from blood. V usage is TRGV9 and J usage is TRGJ1 or TRGJ2. TCRdb carries no J gene annotation; the J gene was assigned here by matching the DNA with germline. This clonotype was sampled from a pool of human donors (malaria-infected and uninfected, not separated). The chain's CDR3 is CALWGSPTYYKKLF. CDR3 nucleotides: TGTGCCTTGTGGGGGTCCCCAACTTATTATAAGAAACTCTTT.